This is a list of T cell receptor beta chains from one sample in a study of blood T cells in healthy people across ages. TCRdb re-derived calls from the 5' RACE reads in MiXCR, one entry per CDR3 protein. The data show about 1.1 million distinct CDR3 sequences, more than 30% seen once. Sequencing input: blood. These receptors were collected from a man between 18 and 35 years old in good health. The CDR3 runs from the conserved cysteine through the conserved F or W. Each record gives: CDR3 DNA, CDR3 protein, D gene, clone size, V gene, J gene. A D gene is named only where the DNA matches it firmly. For some rows the clone size is stated as once, few or many, or as a class when expanded; others skip it.

CDR3nt: TGTGCCAGCAGGGGGGCGAACACTGAAGCTTTCTTT; CDR3aa: CASRGANTEAFF; d_gene: .; abundance: many; v_gene: TRBV12-3/TRBV12-4; j_gene: TRBJ1-1
CDR3nt: TGCAGCGCCGAGGGGGACACTGAAGCTTTCTTT; CDR3aa: CSAEGDTEAFF; d_gene: .; abundance: few; v_gene: TRBV29-1; j_gene: TRBJ1-1
CDR3nt: TGTGCCAGCAGAGACAGGGGCACGGGGCTCGAAAAACTGTTTTTT; CDR3aa: CASRDRGTGLEKLFF; d_gene: TRBD1; abundance: few; v_gene: TRBV7-9; j_gene: TRBJ1-4
CDR3nt: TGTGCCAGCAGTTACGCGGGGACAGGGAACACTGAAGCTTTCTTT; CDR3aa: CASSYAGTGNTEAFF; d_gene: TRBD1; abundance: few; v_gene: TRBV6-5; j_gene: TRBJ1-1
CDR3nt: TGTGCCAGCAGCTGGGGACAGGGTTACTACGAGCAGTACTTC; CDR3aa: CASSWGQGYYEQYF; d_gene: TRBD1; abundance: .; v_gene: TRBV5-5; j_gene: TRBJ2-7
CDR3nt: TGCGCCAGTAGCACCTTACAAGAGACCCAGTACTTC; CDR3aa: CASSTLQETQYF; d_gene: .; abundance: once; v_gene: TRBV5-1; j_gene: TRBJ2-5
CDR3nt: TGTGCCAGCAGCGAGGGGGGACAGGATTTCGGGGAGCTGTTTTTT; CDR3aa: CASSEGGQDFGELFF; d_gene: TRBD1; abundance: .; v_gene: TRBV9; j_gene: TRBJ2-2
CDR3nt: TGCAGTGTACCCAGGCGGGGGCGGGATGAGCAGTTCTTC; CDR3aa: CSVPRRGRDEQFF; d_gene: .; abundance: .; v_gene: TRBV20-1; j_gene: TRBJ2-1
CDR3nt: TGCAGTGCTAGTGAGCGGATGGGGCAGGACCAAGAGACCCAGTACTTC; CDR3aa: CSASERMGQDQETQYF; d_gene: .; abundance: few; v_gene: TRBV20-1; j_gene: TRBJ2-5
CDR3nt: TGTGCTAGTGGTTTACAGGGGGATGATAGCAATCAGCCCCAGCATTTT; CDR3aa: CASGLQGDDSNQPQHF; d_gene: TRBD1; abundance: .; v_gene: TRBV12-5; j_gene: TRBJ1-5
CDR3nt: TGTGCCAGCAGCGTCTCGGGGAATGGTGTAGGAGATACGCAGTATTTT; CDR3aa: CASSVSGNGVGDTQYF; d_gene: .; abundance: few; v_gene: TRBV9; j_gene: TRBJ2-3
CDR3nt: TGCGCCAGCAGCCAAGAGCCAAAGTCTCAGGGGGGAGGCAATCAGCCCCAGCATTTT; CDR3aa: CASSQEPKSQGGGNQPQHF; d_gene: TRBD1; abundance: few; v_gene: TRBV4-1; j_gene: TRBJ1-5
CDR3nt: TGCGCCAGCAGCTTGGGAACACAAAACACCGGGGAGCTGTTTTTT; CDR3aa: CASSLGTQNTGELFF; d_gene: .; abundance: .; v_gene: TRBV5-1; j_gene: TRBJ2-2
CDR3nt: TGTGCCAGCAGTTTATACGGACCCCGGACAGATACGCAGTATTTT; CDR3aa: CASSLYGPRTDTQYF; d_gene: .; abundance: .; v_gene: TRBV12-3/TRBV12-4; j_gene: TRBJ2-3
CDR3nt: TGTGCCAGCAGACGGGGGCTCACAGATACGCAGTATTTT; CDR3aa: CASRRGLTDTQYF; d_gene: .; abundance: few; v_gene: TRBV6-6; j_gene: TRBJ2-3
CDR3nt: TGCAGCGGCGGCCACCGGCAAGAAGAGACCCAGTACTTC; CDR3aa: CSGGHRQEETQYF; d_gene: .; abundance: few; v_gene: TRBV29-1; j_gene: TRBJ2-5
CDR3nt: TGTGCCAGCAGCGGGGACACCGATCAGCCCCAGCATTTT; CDR3aa: CASSGDTDQPQHF; d_gene: .; abundance: .; v_gene: TRBV7-8; j_gene: TRBJ1-5
CDR3nt: TGCGCCAGCAGCCAAGAGACAGCGGATACGGGAGAGCAGTACTTC; CDR3aa: CASSQETADTGEQYF; d_gene: .; abundance: few; v_gene: TRBV4-3; j_gene: TRBJ2-7
CDR3nt: TGCGCCAGCAGCTTGGATATGGAAAACTATGGCTACACCTTC; CDR3aa: CASSLDMENYGYTF; d_gene: .; abundance: few; v_gene: TRBV5-1; j_gene: TRBJ1-2
CDR3nt: TGTGCCAGCAGCCAAGATCCTCCAGGGGGCGGTGAAAAACTGTTTTTT; CDR3aa: CASSQDPPGGGEKLFF; d_gene: TRBD1; abundance: few; v_gene: TRBV4-2; j_gene: TRBJ1-4
CDR3nt: TGTGCCAGCAGTCCCCGGACCCCCCGGAATGAGCAGTTCTTC; CDR3aa: CASSPRTPRNEQFF; d_gene: .; abundance: .; v_gene: TRBV27; j_gene: TRBJ2-1
CDR3nt: TGCAGCGTTGTGCTAGGACGAACCTACAATGAGCAGTTCTTC; CDR3aa: CSVVLGRTYNEQFF; d_gene: .; abundance: .; v_gene: TRBV29-1; j_gene: TRBJ2-1
CDR3nt: TGTGCCAGCAGTTTAGGAGAGGACTACGAGCAGTACTTC; CDR3aa: CASSLGEDYEQYF; d_gene: .; abundance: few; v_gene: TRBV27; j_gene: TRBJ2-7
CDR3nt: TGTGCCAGCAGTCCACCCCTAATCTATGGCTACACCTTC; CDR3aa: CASSPPLIYGYTF; d_gene: .; abundance: .; v_gene: TRBV12-3/TRBV12-4; j_gene: TRBJ1-2
CDR3nt: TGTGCCAGCTGGGGGGGCGGCAATCAGCCCCAGCATTTT; CDR3aa: CASWGGGNQPQHF; d_gene: .; abundance: .; v_gene: TRBV6-5; j_gene: TRBJ1-5
CDR3nt: TGTGCCAGCAGCCCTAACACTCCGGGATTAGGGGTTCAGCCCCAGCATTTT; CDR3aa: CASSPNTPGLGVQPQHF; d_gene: .; abundance: .; v_gene: TRBV6-2/TRBV6-3; j_gene: TRBJ1-5
CDR3nt: TGTGCCAGCATCCCGGACAGGGGGGCAGGCTACACCTTC; CDR3aa: CASIPDRGAGYTF; d_gene: TRBD1; abundance: few; v_gene: TRBV2; j_gene: TRBJ1-2